These 21 T cell receptor beta chains were all obtained from the same sample, sequenced in a study of T cells in Graves' hyperthyroidism and ophthalmopathy. Amplification of TCR beta CDR3 regions was performed using RNA transcripts as template. A first-round RT-PCR of the TCR CDR3 used the HTBI primer set. MiXCR, applied by TCRdb to the multiplex PCR reads, yields one record per CDR3 protein. Among fewer than 110,000 distinct CDR3 sequences, over 45% were seen once, and the ten largest hold approximately 24%. Sequences were obtained from blood. These receptor sequences come from a middle-aged man with Graves' hyperthyroidism.

In its sample, this clonotype was seen many times. The chain couples TRBV5-6 to TRBJ2-2; D gene uncertain. The CDR3 has 14 residues. Deletions cut 0 bases from V and 5 bases from J, with 8 bases between. Germline CDR1 SGHDT, CDR2 YYEEEE. The CDR3 nucleotides are TGTGCCAGCAGCTTGGGCGTACCGACCGGGGAGCTGTTTTTT. This encodes CASSLGVPTGELFF.

A single count supports this clonotype. The chain has TRBV2 and TRBJ2-7, with D tentatively TRBD1 or TRBD2 (5 bases each). Germline CDR1 and CDR2: SNHLY and FYNNEI. Trimming took off 5 bases at V and 2 bases at J, with 19 bases between the two ends. The CDR3 extends over 16 amino acids. CDR3 nucleotide sequence: TGTGCCAGCAGTTTATATGGGGGAGAGGGGCCCTACGAGCAGTACTTC. Translation gives CASSLYGGEGPYEQYF. The full variable domain, its missing parts supplied by reference TRBV2 and TRBJ2-7, is EPEVTQTPSHQVTQMGQEVILRCVPISNHLYFYWYRQILGQKVEFLVSFYNNEISEKSEIFDDQFSVERPDGSNFTLKIRSTKLEDSAMYFCASSLYGGEGPYEQYFGPGTRLTVT.

This clonotype appeared many times. The J gene is TRBJ2-1, the V gene TRBV6-5; unclear D gene. The CDR3 has 13 residues. The germline V gene has CDR1 MNHEY and CDR2 SVGAGI. With 5 bases removed from V and 5 bases from J, the gap between germline ends came to 10 bases. The CDR3 coding sequence is TGTGCCAGCAGTCACCGCGTTGACAATGAGCAGTTCTTC. Translation: CASSHRVDNEQFF.

On this clonotype itself: A much larger clone lies a single base off, so this may be a read error. This sequence joins TRBV5-1 and TRBJ1-1; 7 positions match TRBD1. The length of the CDR3 is 17 residues. Per germline, CDR1 SGHRS and CDR2 YFSETQ. The CDR3 loop is CASSLEVGGGPNTEASF. The CDR3 coding sequence is TGCGCCAGCAGCTTGGAGGTAGGGGGCGGACCGAACACTGAAGCTTCCTTT.

This clonotype has a count of ten or more. The chain carries TRBV20-1 and TRBJ2-3; 14 bases line up with TRBD2. Germline V gene data show CDR1 as DFQATT and CDR2 as SNEGSKA (reference sequence). The CDR3 length is 16 residues. With 6 bases clipped from V and 4 bases from J, the junction kept 9 bases outside the gene matches. CDR3 DNA: TGCAGTGCGGAACGACTAGCGGGAGGGCCCGCAGATACGCAGTATTTT. It encodes CSAERLAGGPADTQYF.

In its sample, this clonotype was seen many times. The V call is TRBV6-5, the J call TRBJ2-7, with 7 positions matching TRBD2. In germline, CDR1 is MNHEY, CDR2 SVGAGI. After removal of 5 bases from V and 3 bases from J, the junction contained 4 bases not matched to a gene. The CDR3 has 13 residues. The CDR3, as DNA: TGTGCCAGCAGTCACCCTAGCGGCTACGAGCAGTACTTC. This translates into CASSHPSGYEQYF.

With respect to this clonotype: At one of its ends the junction is not consistent with the germline gene, which may arise from a read error. This chain connects TRBV2 to TRBJ1-5, with D uncertain. Germline V gene sequence: CDR1 SNHLY, CDR2 FYNNEI. This CDR3 is 14 amino acids long. Here the CDR3 DNA reads TGTGCCAGCAGTGATAGGGCAGATTATCAGCTCCAGCATTTT. Encoded protein: CASSDRADYQLQHF.

This clonotype was found many times. The CDR3 here is CSASRQGGTEAFF. CDR3 DNA sequence: TGCAGTGCTAGTCGGCAGGGGGGCACTGAAGCTTTCTTT. This chain links TRBV20-1 with TRBJ1-1; 7 bases fit TRBD1. V was pared by 3 bases and J by 4 bases, with 5 bases of the junction left unmatched. Germline-derived CDR1 and CDR2 are DFQATT and SNEGSKA (reference sequence). The length of the CDR3 is 13 residues.

In this sample, this clonotype turned up many times. The V call is TRBV7-2, the J call TRBJ2-5; D assignment may be TRBD1 or TRBD2 (6 bases each). This CDR3 spans 14 amino acids. Germline V gives CDR1 SGHTA, CDR2 FQGNSA. Trimming took off 6 bases at V and 4 bases at J, with 15 bases between the two ends. The CDR3 sequence: CASRGGRTAETQYF. The CDR3 DNA reads as TGTGCCAGCAGGGGGGGTCGGACAGCAGAGACCCAGTACTTC.

V is TRBV25-1 and J is TRBJ2-1; 9 bases map to TRBD2. This CDR3 is 15 amino acids long. Germline V lookup: CDR1 MGHDK, CDR2 SYGVNS. This chain's CDR3 is CARGLAEESYNEQFF. DNA of the CDR3: TGTGCTAGGGGACTAGCCGAAGAATCCTACAATGAGCAGTTCTTC.

In regard to this clonotype: This clone may be a read error of a much larger clone one base away. This likely comes from a read error, as the CDR3 has no conserved phenylalanine or tryptophan at its end. The V and J genes are TRBV5-1 and TRBJ2-2; 8 nucleotides agree with TRBD2. Trimming took 4 bases from V and 8 from J; bases not matched to a gene: 7. Germline lookup yields CDR1 SGHRS and CDR2 YFSETQ. The CDR3 has 14 residues. The CDR3 coding sequence is TGCGCCAGCAGCCGTCAACGGGAGGGGGGGGAGCTGTTTCTT. This sequence encodes CASSRQREGGELFL.

Note on this clonotype: This may be a read error, as it is one base from a much larger clone. The chain is built from TRBV7-9 and TRBJ2-2; TRBD2 matches 13 bases. Trimming took 7 bases from V and 13 from J; bases not matched to a gene: 12. Germline assignment: CDR1 SEHNR and CDR2 FQNEAQ (reference sequence). The CDR3 is made up of 15 amino acids. The CDR3 protein is CASTPGLAGSMGLFF. CDR3 nucleotide sequence: TGTGCCAGCACCCCGGGACTAGCGGGAAGTATGGGGCTGTTTTTT.

This clonotype was counted many times. The chain combines TRBV6-5 with TRBJ1-5; maybe TRBD1 (5 bases). The CDR3 runs 14 residues. The germline V and J ends were trimmed by 0 bases and 7 bases, with 10 bases remaining between them. Germline CDR1 is MNHEY and CDR2 is SVGAGI. CDR3 in amino acids: CASSYSWRDQPQHF. The CDR3 DNA sequence: TGTGCCAGCAGTTACTCGTGGAGGGACCAGCCCCAGCATTTT.

The rearrangement uses TRBV7-2 and TRBJ2-7; no clear D. Germline V gene data show CDR1 as SGHTA and CDR2 as FQGNSA. CDR3 size: 14 residues. The CDR3 DNA follows: TGTGCCAGTAGCTTAGATGGCCCGGGTAACGAGCAGTACGTC. Translated, it gives CASSLDGPGNEQYV.

V usage is TRBV10-3 and J usage is TRBJ2-2, with 7 bases lining up with TRBD1. Unmatched junction bases numbered 4, after V lost 0 bases and J lost 6 bases. Germline V gene data show CDR1 as ENHRY and CDR2 as SYGVKD. This CDR3 spans 15 amino acids. CDR3 nucleotides: TGTGCCATCAGTGAGTCGTTTACAGGGGCCGGGGAGCTGTTTTTT. Its translation: CAISESFTGAGELFF.

Ten or more counts support this clonotype. The chain recombines TRBV9 with TRBJ2-1; weak D call: TRBD1 (6 bases). The CDR3 is made up of 14 amino acids. V shed 2 bases and J shed 5 bases, with 11 bases lying between them. CDR1 is SGDLS, CDR2 YYNGEE, per germline. DNA of the CDR3: TGTGCCAGCAGCGTGGACAGCTGGAACAATGAGCAGTTCTTC. It specifies CASSVDSWNNEQFF.

In its sample, this clonotype was seen many times. The chain carries TRBV7-2 and TRBJ1-3; 8 nucleotides agree with TRBD1. From germline, CDR1 is SGHTA and CDR2 FQGNSA. The CDR3 consists of 16 residues. The trim removed 1 base at V and 2 bases at J, leaving 4 bases unmatched. The CDR3 spells CASSLVGQGTGNTIYF. CDR3 sequence (DNA): TGTGCCAGCAGCTTAGTAGGACAGGGAACTGGAAACACCATATATTTT.

The gene calls are TRBV2 and TRBJ2-7, with 10 bases identical to TRBD2. Germline V gene sequence: CDR1 SNHLY, CDR2 FYNNEI. Germline trimming cut 8 bases from V and 3 bases from J; bases unmatched to any gene: 13. The CDR3 is 16 amino acids. Written as DNA, the CDR3 is TGTGCCAGCCCCGAGGGTCTAGCGGGAGCCGACTACGAGCAGTACTTC. This codes for CASPEGLAGADYEQYF.

This clonotype was counted at least ten times. This chain joins TRBV6-5 and TRBJ2-7; a possible D gene is TRBD1 (6 bases). The germline CDR1 and CDR2 sequences are MNHEY and SVGAGI. Between the trimmed V and J ends, which lost 3 bases and 4 bases, there was a span of 16 bases. The CDR3 runs 15 residues. The chain's CDR3 is CASSYRDTDGYEQYF. DNA for the CDR3: TGTGCCAGCAGTTATAGGGACACGGACGGGTACGAGCAGTACTTC.

In this sample, this clonotype turned up a few times. The rearrangement joins TRBV5-4 to TRBJ2-7, with TRBD2 identical over 9 bases. Germline assignment: CDR1 SGHNT and CDR2 YYREEE (reference sequence). The trim removed 7 bases at V and 1 base at J, leaving 12 bases unmatched. This CDR3 spans 16 amino acids. Here the CDR3 reads CASSPSGTSISYEQYF. CDR3 DNA sequence: TGTGCCAGCTCACCCTCCGGGACTAGCATTTCCTACGAGCAGTACTTC.

A remark on this clonotype: The CDR3 ends on some other residue instead of the conserved phenylalanine or tryptophan, so this is likely a read error. This chain joins TRBV19 and TRBJ2-1; a weak D match, TRBD2 (6 bases). The CDR3 is made up of 13 amino acids. V shed 7 bases and J shed 5 bases, with 12 bases lying between them. CDR1 is LNHDA and CDR2 is SQIVND in the germline V gene (reference sequence). In DNA form, the CDR3 reads TGTGCCAGTACCCTCGGGGGAGACAATGAGCAGTTCCTC. This codes for CASTLGGDNEQFL.